These T cell receptor beta chains were read from a single sample in a study of cytomegalovirus exposure and HLA in healthy donors. The repertoire was sequenced with immunoSEQ multiplex PCR; TCRdb's copy has only in-frame clones and lacks some. The sample has over 100,000 clones, under 85% seen once. Material: PBMCs. Receptors originate from a man younger than 40 in good health and CMV-seropositive. The CDR3 runs from the conserved cysteine through the conserved F or W. The D gene is left open where the match is weak. Part of the rows lack a size; the others show once, few, many or a class for expanded clones.

abundance | j_gene | v_gene | d_gene | CDR3aa | CDR3nt
. | TRBJ2-7 | TRBV11-1 | . | CASSLVGGRYEQYF | TGTGCCAGCAGCTTAGTGGGGGGGCGCTACGAGCAGTACTTC
. | TRBJ1-5 | TRBV19 | . | CASSIPVQPQHF | TGTGCCAGTAGTATCCCGGTTCAGCCCCAGCATTTT
. | TRBJ2-2 | TRBV30 | . | CAWSVKIYGGELFF | TGTGCCTGGAGTGTAAAGATCTACGGCGGGGAGCTGTTTTTT
. | TRBJ2-2 | TRBV4-2 | TRBD2 | CATRGVPMAGELFF | TGTGCCACCCGGGGGGTCCCCATGGCCGGGGAGCTGTTTTTT
. | TRBJ1-3 | TRBV5-1 | . | CASSLSSVNSGNTIYF | TGCGCCAGCAGCTTATCATCGGTAAACTCTGGAAACACCATATATTTT
once | TRBJ1-2 | TRBV6-5 | TRBD1 | CASRTGGTGRDGYTF | TGTGCCAGCAGGACGGGCGGGACAGGGAGAGATGGCTACACCTTC
. | TRBJ2-7 | TRBV27 | . | CARAGLSYEQYF | TGTGCCAGGGCGGGGTTATCCTACGAGCAGTACTTC
many | TRBJ1-1 | TRBV5-1 | TRBD1 | CASSSSGTGGTEAFF | TGCGCCAGCAGCTCGTCCGGGACAGGGGGCACTGAAGCTTTCTTT
. | TRBJ2-3 | TRBV5-4 | TRBD2 | CASSFKRGGFTDTQYF | TGTGCCAGCAGCTTTAAGCGGGGGGGTTTCACAGATACGCAGTATTTT
. | TRBJ2-5 | TRBV5-4 | . | CASSLNPGEETQYF | TGTGCCAGCAGCTTGAACCCGGGGGAAGAGACTCAGTACTTC
. | TRBJ2-5 | TRBV7-6 | . | CASSLGGLRETQYF | TGTGCCAGCAGCTTAGGGGGACTGCGGGAGACCCAGTACTTC
. | TRBJ2-7 | TRBV29-1 | . | CSVASGGARYEQYF | TGCAGCGTTGCTTCGGGCGGGGCCCGCTACGAGCAGTACTTC
. | TRBJ2-3 | TRBV4-1 | TRBD2 | CASSQGRALAGGRVDTQYF | TGCGCCAGCAGCCAAGGAAGGGCCTTAGCGGGGGGGCGGGTGGATACGCAGTATTTT
. | TRBJ1-4 | TRBV19 | TRBD1 | CASNTRGRGTNEKLFF | TGTGCCAGTAACACCAGGGGGCGAGGGACTAATGAAAAACTGTTTTTT